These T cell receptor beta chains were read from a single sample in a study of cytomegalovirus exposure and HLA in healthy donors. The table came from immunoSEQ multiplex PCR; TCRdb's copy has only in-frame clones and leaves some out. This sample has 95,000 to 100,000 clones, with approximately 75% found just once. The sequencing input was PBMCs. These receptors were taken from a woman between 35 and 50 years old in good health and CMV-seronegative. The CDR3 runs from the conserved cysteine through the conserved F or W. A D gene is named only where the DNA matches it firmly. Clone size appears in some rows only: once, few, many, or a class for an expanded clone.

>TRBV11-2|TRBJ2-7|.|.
CASSFSQGSYEQYF
TGTGCCAGCAGCTTCTCCCAGGGGTCCTACGAGCAGTACTTC
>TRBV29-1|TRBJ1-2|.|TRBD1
CSVEGQGSGYTF
TGCAGCGTTGAGGGACAGGGAAGCGGCTACACCTTC
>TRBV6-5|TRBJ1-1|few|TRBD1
CASSDPAGGSEAFF
TGTGCCAGCAGTGATCCGGCAGGGGGCTCTGAAGCTTTCTTT
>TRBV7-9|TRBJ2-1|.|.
CASSSWARYNEQFF
TGTGCCAGCAGCTCTTGGGCTCGCTACAATGAGCAGTTCTTC
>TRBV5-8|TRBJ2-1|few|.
CASSHGGQHNEQFF
TGTGCCAGCAGCCACGGGGGACAGCACAATGAGCAGTTCTTC
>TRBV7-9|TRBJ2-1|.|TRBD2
CASSLVEFGRASHEQFF
TGTGCCAGCAGCTTAGTCGAGTTCGGGAGGGCCTCACATGAGCAGTTCTTC
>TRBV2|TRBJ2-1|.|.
CASSDVAVNNNEQFF
TGTGCCAGCAGTGACGTAGCGGTTAATAACAATGAGCAGTTCTTC
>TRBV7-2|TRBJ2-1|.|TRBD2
CASSKTSGGAGANEQFF
TGTGCCAGCAGTAAAACCTCGGGGGGGGCGGGAGCCAATGAGCAGTTCTTC
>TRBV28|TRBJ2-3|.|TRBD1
CASSLPLLTGGGSDTQYF
TGTGCCAGCAGTTTGCCCCTGCTGACAGGGGGCGGATCAGATACGCAGTATTTT
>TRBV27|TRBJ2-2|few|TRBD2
CASSITSGGTGELFF
TGTGCCAGCAGTATCACTAGCGGAGGCACCGGGGAGCTGTTTTTT
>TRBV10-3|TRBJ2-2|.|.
CAISESDSTGELFF
TGTGCCATCAGTGAGTCGGACAGCACCGGGGAGCTGTTTTTT
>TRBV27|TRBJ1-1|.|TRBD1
CASSVRDSKTNTEAFF
TGTGCCAGCAGTGTCCGGGACAGCAAGACAAACACTGAAGCTTTCTTT
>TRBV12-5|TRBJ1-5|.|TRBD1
CASGDETGGRDQPQHF
TGTGCTAGTGGGGACGAGACAGGGGGCAGGGATCAGCCCCAGCATTTT
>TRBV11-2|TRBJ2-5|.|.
CASSYNGSPETQYF
TGTGCCAGCAGCTACAACGGGAGTCCAGAGACCCAGTACTTC
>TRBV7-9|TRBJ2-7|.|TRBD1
CASSLGGQGPYEQYF
TGTGCCAGCAGCTTAGGAGGACAGGGCCCATACGAGCAGTACTTC
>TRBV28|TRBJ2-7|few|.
CASSPPNRAEQYF
TGTGCCAGCAGTCCGCCCAACAGGGCCGAGCAGTACTTC
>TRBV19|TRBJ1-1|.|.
CASSTRITDEAFF
TGTGCCAGTAGTACACGAATTACAGATGAAGCTTTCTTT
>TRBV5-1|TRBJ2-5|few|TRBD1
CASSLTGTGGPQETQYF
TGCGCCAGCAGCCTTACCGGGACAGGGGGCCCTCAAGAGACCCAGTACTTC
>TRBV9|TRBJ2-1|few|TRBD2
CASSLSGGANEQFF
TGTGCCAGCAGCTTGAGCGGGGGGGCGAATGAGCAGTTCTTC
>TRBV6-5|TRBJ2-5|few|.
CASSYGQANGEYF
TGTGCCAGCAGTTACGGTCAGGCAAACGGCGAGTACTTC
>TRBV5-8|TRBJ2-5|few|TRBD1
CASSLRQGQETQYF
TGTGCCAGCAGCCTACGACAGGGACAAGAGACCCAGTACTTC
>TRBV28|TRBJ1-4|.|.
CASSLPGEVEKLFF
TGTGCCAGCAGTTTACCCGGGGAGGTTGAAAAACTGTTTTTT
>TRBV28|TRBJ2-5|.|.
CATVSGEETQYF
TGTGCCACGGTCTCCGGGGAAGAGACCCAGTACTTC
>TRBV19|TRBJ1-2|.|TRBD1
CASRDRDRGYGYTF
TGTGCCAGTAGGGACCGGGACAGGGGGTACGGCTACACCTTC
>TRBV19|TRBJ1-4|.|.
CASRKEDSSNEKLFF
TGTGCCAGTAGGAAAGAGGACAGCTCTAATGAAAAACTGTTTTTT
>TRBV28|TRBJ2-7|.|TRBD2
CASSTSGSYEQYF
TGTGCCAGCAGTACTAGCGGGAGCTACGAGCAGTACTTC
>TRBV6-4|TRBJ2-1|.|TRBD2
CASSERGGSYNEQFF
TGTGCCAGCAGTGAGCGGGGGGGCTCCTACAATGAGCAGTTCTTC
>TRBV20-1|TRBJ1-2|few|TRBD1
CSAGTAGYTF
TGCAGTGCGGGGACAGCTGGCTACACCTTC
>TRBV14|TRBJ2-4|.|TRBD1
CASSHLTGGTWEAAKNIQYF
TGTGCCAGCAGCCACCTGACAGGGGGTACTTGGGAAGCGGCCAAAAACATTCAGTACTTC
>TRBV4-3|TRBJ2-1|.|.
CASSQDLLALEQFF
TGCGCCAGCAGCCAAGATTTACTAGCATTAGAGCAGTTCTTC
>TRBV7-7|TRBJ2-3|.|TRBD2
CASSVGLAGESDTQYF
TGTGCTAGCAGCGTAGGACTAGCGGGAGAATCAGATACGCAGTATTTT
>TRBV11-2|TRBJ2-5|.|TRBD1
CASSYRGAGMRETQYF
TGTGCCAGCAGCTACAGGGGGGCAGGGATGCGAGAGACCCAGTACTTC
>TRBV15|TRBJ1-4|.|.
CATSRGSQGYNEKLFF
TGTGCCACCAGCAGAGGATCCCAGGGGTATAATGAAAAACTGTTTTTT
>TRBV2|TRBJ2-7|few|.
CASFPGIDEQYF
TGTGCCAGCTTTCCGGGGATCGACGAGCAGTACTTC
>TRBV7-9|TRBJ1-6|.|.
CASSLASVSPLHF
TGTGCCAGCAGCTTAGCATCGGTTTCACCCCTCCACTTT
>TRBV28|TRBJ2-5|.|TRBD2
CASSLSPGGAIQETQYF
TGTGCCAGCAGTTTATCCCCGGGGGGGGCGATTCAAGAGACCCAGTACTTC
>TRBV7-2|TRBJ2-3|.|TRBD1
CASSWTGGGGTDTQYF
TGTGCCAGCAGCTGGACAGGGGGTGGAGGCACAGATACGCAGTATTTT
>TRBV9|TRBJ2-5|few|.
CASSVVAGSGLGEQYF
TGTGCCAGCAGCGTAGTAGCTGGTAGCGGACTCGGGGAGCAGTACTTC
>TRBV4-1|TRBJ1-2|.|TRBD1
CASSQGGRGRSNYGYTF
TGCGCCAGCAGCCAAGGAGGCAGGGGGCGCAGTAACTATGGCTACACCTTC
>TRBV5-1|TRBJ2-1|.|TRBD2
CASSLKTGTSGGYEQFF
TGCGCCAGCAGCCTAAAAACCGGGACTAGCGGGGGATATGAGCAGTTCTTC
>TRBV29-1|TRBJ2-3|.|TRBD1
CSVRGGGTDTQYF
TGCAGCGTTCGAGGGGGCGGGACAGATACGCAGTATTTT
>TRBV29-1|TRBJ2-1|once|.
CSVDSMNEQFF
TGCAGCGTGGACAGCATGAATGAGCAGTTCTTC
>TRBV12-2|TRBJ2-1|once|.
CASRSGLAGPHNEQFF
TGTGCAAGTCGCTCGGGACTAGCGGGGCCACACAATGAGCAGTTCTTC
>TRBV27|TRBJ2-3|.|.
CASSLSIAFTDTQYF
TGTGCCAGCAGTTTATCGATAGCTTTCACAGATACGCAGTATTTT
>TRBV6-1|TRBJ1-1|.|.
CASSGQSIEAFF
TGTGCCAGCAGTGGGCAGTCCATTGAAGCTTTCTTT
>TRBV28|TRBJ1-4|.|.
CASSKQATNEKLFF
TGTGCCAGCAGCAAACAAGCAACTAATGAAAAACTGTTTTTT
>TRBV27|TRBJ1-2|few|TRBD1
CASSRGRQGAGYTF
TGTGCCAGCAGTCGGGGGAGACAGGGGGCTGGCTACACCTTC
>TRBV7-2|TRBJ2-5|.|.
CASSLGWGGETQYF
TGTGCCAGCAGCTTAGGATGGGGCGGAGAGACCCAGTACTTC
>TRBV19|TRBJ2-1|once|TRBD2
CASTNRVAGRAYNEQFF
TGTGCCAGTACCAATCGGGTAGCGGGCAGGGCTTACAATGAGCAGTTCTTC
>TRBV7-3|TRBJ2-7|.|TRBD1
CASSLHPGQGLYEQYF
TGTGCCAGCAGCTTACATCCGGGACAGGGCCTCTACGAGCAGTACTTC
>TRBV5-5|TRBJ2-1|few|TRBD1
CASSPGQGVLRREQFF
TGTGCCAGCAGCCCCGGACAGGGAGTTTTGCGGCGTGAGCAGTTCTTC
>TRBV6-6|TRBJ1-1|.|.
CASSYPQVYEAFF
TGTGCCAGCAGTTATCCGCAGGTGTATGAAGCTTTCTTT
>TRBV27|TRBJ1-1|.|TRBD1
CASSLSPGGTEAFF
TGTGCCAGCAGTTTATCCCCAGGGGGCACTGAAGCTTTCTTT
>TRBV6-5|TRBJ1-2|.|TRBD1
CASSPQGNGYTF
TGTGCCAGCAGTCCACAGGGGAATGGCTACACCTTC
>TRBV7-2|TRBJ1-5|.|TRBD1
CASSYRGDQPQHF
TGTGCCAGCAGCTACAGGGGCGATCAGCCCCAGCATTTT
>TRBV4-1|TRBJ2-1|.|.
CASSQVETSSRGDEQFF
TGCGCCAGCAGCCAAGTGGAAACATCTAGCCGGGGAGATGAGCAGTTCTTC
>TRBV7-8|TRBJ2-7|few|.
CASSYSGAATIPYEQYF
TGTGCCAGCAGCTATAGCGGCGCCGCAACCATACCCTACGAGCAGTACTTC